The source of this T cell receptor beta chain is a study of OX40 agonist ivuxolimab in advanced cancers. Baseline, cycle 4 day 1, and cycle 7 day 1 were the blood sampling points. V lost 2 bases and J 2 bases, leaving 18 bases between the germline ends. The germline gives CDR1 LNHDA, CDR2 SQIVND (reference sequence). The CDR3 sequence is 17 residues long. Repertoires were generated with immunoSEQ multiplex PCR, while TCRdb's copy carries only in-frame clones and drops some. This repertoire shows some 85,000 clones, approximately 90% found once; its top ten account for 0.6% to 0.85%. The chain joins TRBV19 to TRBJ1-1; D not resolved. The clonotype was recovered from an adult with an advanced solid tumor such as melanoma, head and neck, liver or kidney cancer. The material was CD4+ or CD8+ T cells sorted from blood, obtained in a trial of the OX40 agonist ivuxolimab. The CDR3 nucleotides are TGTGCCAGTAGTATAAGAAGGCAGAATAGGCCCAACACTGAAGCTTTCTTT. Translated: CASSIRRQNRPNTEAFF.